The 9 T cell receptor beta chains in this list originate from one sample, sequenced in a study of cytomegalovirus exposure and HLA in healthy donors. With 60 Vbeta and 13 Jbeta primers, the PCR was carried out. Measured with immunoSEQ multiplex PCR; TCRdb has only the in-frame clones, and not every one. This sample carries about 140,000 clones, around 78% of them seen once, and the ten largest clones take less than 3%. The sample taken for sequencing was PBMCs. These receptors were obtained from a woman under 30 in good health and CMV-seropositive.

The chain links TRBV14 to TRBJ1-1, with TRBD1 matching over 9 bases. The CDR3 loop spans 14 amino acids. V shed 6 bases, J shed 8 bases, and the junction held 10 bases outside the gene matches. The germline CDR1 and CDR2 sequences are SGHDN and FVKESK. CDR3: CASRLTGTGPEAFF. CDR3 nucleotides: TGTGCCAGCAGGCTCACCGGGACAGGGCCCGAAGCTTTCTTT.

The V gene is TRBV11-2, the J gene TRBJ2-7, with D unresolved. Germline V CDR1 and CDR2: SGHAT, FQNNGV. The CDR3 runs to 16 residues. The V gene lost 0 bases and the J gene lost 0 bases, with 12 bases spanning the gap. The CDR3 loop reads CASSLEGGGASYEQYF. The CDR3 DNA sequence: TGTGCCAGCAGCTTAGAGGGTGGCGGCGCCTCCTACGAGCAGTACTTC.

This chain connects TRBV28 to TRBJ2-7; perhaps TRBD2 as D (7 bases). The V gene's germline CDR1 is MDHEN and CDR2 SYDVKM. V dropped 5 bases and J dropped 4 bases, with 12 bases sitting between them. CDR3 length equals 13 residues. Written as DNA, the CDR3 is TGTGCCAGCAGTGGGGGGGCCATATACGAGCAGTACTTC. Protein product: CASSGGAIYEQYF.

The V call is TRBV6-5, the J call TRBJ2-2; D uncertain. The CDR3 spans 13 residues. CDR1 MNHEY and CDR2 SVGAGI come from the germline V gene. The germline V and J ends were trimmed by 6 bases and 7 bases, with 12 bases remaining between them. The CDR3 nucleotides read TGTGCCAGCAGCCCTCGACCAGGCGGGGAGCTGTTTTTT. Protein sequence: CASSPRPGGELFF.

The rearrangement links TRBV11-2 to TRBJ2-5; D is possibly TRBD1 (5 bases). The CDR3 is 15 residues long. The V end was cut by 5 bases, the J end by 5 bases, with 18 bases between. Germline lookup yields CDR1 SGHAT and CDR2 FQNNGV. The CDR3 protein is CASSRQGFSGETQYF. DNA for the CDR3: TGTGCCAGCAGCCGGCAGGGTTTCTCAGGGGAGACCCAGTACTTC.

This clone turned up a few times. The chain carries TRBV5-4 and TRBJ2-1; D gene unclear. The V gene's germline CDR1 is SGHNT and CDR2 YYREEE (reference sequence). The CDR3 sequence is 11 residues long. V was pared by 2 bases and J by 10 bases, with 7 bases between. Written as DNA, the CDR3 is TGTGCCAGCAGCTTAACTTCCGAGCAGTTCTTC. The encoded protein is CASSLTSEQFF.

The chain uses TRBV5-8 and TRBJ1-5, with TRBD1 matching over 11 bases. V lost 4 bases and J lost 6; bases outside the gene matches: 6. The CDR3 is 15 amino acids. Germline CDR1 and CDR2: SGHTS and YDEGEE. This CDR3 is CASSQRTGGVQPQHF. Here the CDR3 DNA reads TGTGCCAGCAGCCAACGGACAGGGGGCGTTCAGCCCCAGCATTTT.

The CDR3 spells CASSRGSFTDTQYF. The DNA for the CDR3 is TGTGCCAGCAGCCGCGGGAGCTTCACAGATACGCAGTATTTT. The V call is TRBV11-2, the J call TRBJ2-3; 7 bases line up with TRBD2. The CDR3 runs to 14 residues. Germline lookup yields CDR1 SGHAT and CDR2 FQNNGV. The junction had 4 bases not matched to a gene; V was cut back by 5 bases and J by 2 bases.

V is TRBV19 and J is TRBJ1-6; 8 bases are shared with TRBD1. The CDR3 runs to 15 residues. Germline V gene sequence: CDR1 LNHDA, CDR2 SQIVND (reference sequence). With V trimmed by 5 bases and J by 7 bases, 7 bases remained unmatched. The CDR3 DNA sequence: TGTGCCAGTAGTTCAGACAGGGGCGGGAATTCACCCCTCCACTTT. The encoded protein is CASSSDRGGNSPLHF.